The 30 T cell receptor beta chains reported below all come from one sample, sequenced in a study of T cells in Graves' hyperthyroidism and ophthalmopathy (dated by TCRdb to about 2019). The library was prepared using multiplex PCR. Data came from an Illumina HiSeq 2000. The TCR beta CDR3 regions were amplified from the RNA transcripts. A first-round RT-PCR of the TCR CDR3 used the HTBI primer set with the Qiagen OneStep RT-PCR kit. Clones were called with MiXCR by TCRdb after fastp trimmed the public reads at Q25, and only in-frame beta chains were retained. Rows with one shared CDR3 protein collapse into an entry with the most common genes and DNA. For this sample there are 600,000 to 800,000 distinct CDR3 sequences; approximately 40% appear just once. Around 30% of the sample is in the top ten clones. Source material: blood. The origin of the receptors is a woman between 35 and 50 years old with Graves' hyperthyroidism.

This chain connects TRBV6-6 to TRBJ1-6; 8 nucleotides line up with TRBD1. CDR1 is MNHNY, CDR2 SVGAGI, per germline (reference sequence). The CDR3 contains 16 residues. Trimming at V came to 6 bases and at J to 7 bases, leaving 11 bases not matched to a gene. The CDR3 bases are TGTGCCAGCAGGCCCGGACAGGGAAGTTTGAATTCACCCCTCCACTTT. Its protein is CASRPGQGSLNSPLHF.

The chain is built from TRBV10-2 and TRBJ1-2, with TRBD1 identical over 9 bases. V lost 1 base, J lost 5 bases, and 5 bases stayed unmatched. Germline values: CDR1 WSHSY, CDR2 SAAADI. CDR3 length equals 15 residues. This CDR3 reads CASSELTGGLYGYTF. The DNA of the CDR3 is TGCGCCAGCAGTGAGTTAACAGGGGGCTTATATGGCTACACCTTC.

J is TRBJ2-7 and V is TRBV7-2; D call uncertain. Germline CDR1 is SGHTA and CDR2 is FQGNSA. The CDR3 spans 12 residues. Trimming pared 5 bases from V and 12 bases from J, leaving 17 bases between. The CDR3 loop reads CASSQDRRWPYF. The CDR3 nucleotides are TGTGCCAGCAGCCAAGATCGAAGGTGGCCGTACTTC.

The chain has TRBV5-4 and TRBJ2-5; 9 nucleotides align to TRBD2. The V gene's germline CDR1 is SGHNT and CDR2 YYREEE (reference sequence). CDR3 length: 15 amino acids. Trimming at V came to 7 bases and at J to 4 bases, leaving 11 bases not matched to a gene. CDR3 residues: CASHGTSSRGETQYF. CDR3 coding DNA: TGTGCCAGCCATGGGACTAGCTCGCGGGGAGAGACCCAGTACTTC.

This clonotype has a count of ten or more. The J gene is TRBJ2-5, the V gene TRBV7-3; TRBD1 agrees at 7 bases. J gave up 3 bases and V 10 bases, and 11 bases lay outside the gene matches. The CDR3 contains 14 residues. CDR1 and CDR2 (germline): SGHTA, FQGTGA. CDR3 protein: CATTPGTEEETQYF. CDR3 DNA sequence: TGTGCCACTACCCCCGGGACAGAAGAAGAGACCCAGTACTTC. Full variable domain (rest looked up from reference TRBV7-3 and TRBJ2-5): GAGVSQTPSNKVTEKGKYVELRCDPISGHTALYWYRQSLGQGPEFLIYFQGTGAADDSGLPNDRFFAVRPEGSVSTLKIQRTERGDSAVYLCATTPGTEEETQYFGPGTRLLVL.

The sample holds one count of this clonotype. The V gene is TRBV7-2, the J gene TRBJ2-7; 9 nucleotides align to TRBD1. Germline loops: CDR1 SGHTA, CDR2 FQGNSA. J was trimmed by 3 bases and V by 4 bases; bases with no gene match: 10. The CDR3 consists of 16 residues. CDR3 coding DNA: TGTGCCAGCAGCTACCGGAGGGACAGGGACTACTACGAGCAGTACTTC. This sequence encodes CASSYRRDRDYYEQYF.

V gene TRBV30 combines with J gene TRBJ2-7; 11 bases are shared with TRBD1. Germline trimming cut 1 base from V and 2 bases from J; bases unmatched to any gene: 1. The CDR3 loop spans 14 amino acids. Germline CDR1 is GTSNPN and CDR2 is SVGIG (reference sequence). In nucleotides, the CDR3 is TGTGCCTGGAGTGGGGGACAGGGGGCCTACGAGCAGTACTTC. It specifies CAWSGGQGAYEQYF.

J is TRBJ1-5 and V is TRBV11-2; D gene ambiguous. CDR3 length: 15 residues. The V and J ends lost 3 bases and 4 bases respectively, with 13 bases between them. Germline V gives CDR1 SGHAT, CDR2 FQNNGV. CDR3 region: CASSLQWAGNQPQHF. DNA for the CDR3: TGTGCCAGCAGCTTGCAGTGGGCAGGTAATCAGCCCCAGCATTTT. Variable domain in full (rest from reference TRBV11-2 and TRBJ1-5): EAGVAQSPRYKIIEKRQSVAFWCNPISGHATLYWYQQILGQGPKLLIQFQNNGVVDDSQLPKDRFSAERLKGVDSTLKIQPAKLEDSAVYLCASSLQWAGNQPQHFGDGTRLSIL.

Many counts were recorded for this clonotype. The V gene is TRBV9, the J gene TRBJ1-1; D might be TRBD1 (6 bases). Trimming stripped 3 bases from V and 5 bases from J, with 17 bases between. The CDR3 extends over 15 amino acids. CDR1 and CDR2 from the germline V gene are SGDLS and YYNGEE. CDR3 nucleotide sequence: TGTGCCAGCAGCGCTAGACAGGAGATGGGGACTGAAGCTTTCTTT. This gives the protein CASSARQEMGTEAFF.

This clonotype was seen a single time. A much larger clone sits a single nucleotide away, making a read error possible. This sequence joins TRBV12-3 or TRBV12-4 and TRBJ1-2; 8 nucleotides match TRBD1. The CDR3 has 12 amino acids. Written as DNA, the CDR3 is TGTGCCAGCAGCGGACAGGGCAGTGGCTGCACCTTC. It translates to CASSGQGSGCTF.

This clonotype was seen only once. V and J are TRBV3-1 and TRBJ1-1; no firm D call. Germline V gives CDR1 LGHDT, CDR2 YNNKEL (reference sequence). V was shortened by 0 bases and J by 1 base, with 9 bases between the two germline ends. The length of the CDR3 is 15 residues. The CDR3 coding sequence is TGTGCCAGCAGCCAAGATCCTACCAAGAACACTGAAGCTTTCTTT. The encoded protein is CASSQDPTKNTEAFF.

The gene calls are TRBV5-1 and TRBJ1-4; tentatively, D is TRBD1 (5 bases). V lost 0 bases and J lost 8, with 20 bases in between. Germline V gene data show CDR1 as SGHRS and CDR2 as YFSETQ. The CDR3 has 17 amino acids. CDR3 loop: CASSLDGVGVRGEKLFF. CDR3 in DNA: TGCGCCAGCAGCTTGGATGGAGTCGGGGTACGGGGGGAAAAACTGTTTTTT.

Comments on this clonotype: One end of the junction is discordant with germline, which a read error may explain. The V gene is TRBV7-9, the J gene TRBJ1-5; D is undetermined. From germline, CDR1 is SEHNR and CDR2 FQNEAQ (reference sequence). The CDR3 sequence is 15 residues long. CDR3 nucleotide sequence: TGCGCCAGCAGCCAAAGCAACTGGGGCAATCAGCCCCAGCATTTT. It encodes CASSQSNWGNQPQHF.

The gene calls are TRBV6-1 and TRBJ1-2; D call uncertain. The germline CDR1 and CDR2 sequences are MNHNS and SASEGT. Deletions cut 1 base from V and 4 bases from J, with 7 bases between. This CDR3 region has 13 residues. The CDR3 region has the DNA TGTGCCAGCAGTGAAGACGGGCCCTATGGCTACACCTTC. It encodes CASSEDGPYGYTF.

With respect to this clonotype: A read error may explain this, as a much larger clone is one base away. The J gene is TRBJ1-3, the V gene TRBV7-6, with D possibly being TRBD1 (5 bases). The CDR3 runs to 14 residues. Germline loops: CDR1 SGHVS, CDR2 FNYEAQ. The CDR3 coding sequence is TGTGCCGGCAGCTTGACAGAAGGCGGAAACACCATATATTTT. It encodes CAGSLTEGGNTIYF.

The chain couples TRBV10-3 to TRBJ1-5; TRBD1 matches 8 bases. With 6 bases clipped from V and 2 bases from J, the junction kept 0 bases outside the gene matches. This CDR3 has 13 amino acids. Per the germline V gene, CDR1 is ENHRY and CDR2 is SYGVKD. The CDR3 coding sequence is TGTGCCATCAGGGGACAGGGCAATCAGCCCCAGCATTTT. It yields the protein CAIRGQGNQPQHF.

The J gene is TRBJ1-2, the V gene TRBV6-1; perhaps TRBD1 as D (6 bases). Deletions cut 4 bases from V and 9 bases from J, with 18 bases between. The CDR3 totals 14 residues. Germline CDR1 MNHNS, CDR2 SASEGT. CDR3 amino acids: CASSAVLGHRSYTF. The CDR3 DNA reads as TGTGCCAGCAGTGCCGTTCTGGGACATCGAAGCTACACCTTC.

CDR3 DNA sequence: TGTGCCACCAGTGACCACCCGGGCCCCCAGGGGTTTCATACGCAGTACTTC. Protein sequence: CATSDHPGPQGFHTQYF. V is TRBV24-1 and J is TRBJ2-7; a possible D gene is TRBD1 (6 bases). Germline-derived CDR1 and CDR2 are KGHDR and SFDVKD. This CDR3 has 17 amino acids. V was clipped by 4 bases and J by 9 bases, with 27 bases between them.

This clonotype has only a few counts. This chain uses TRBV12-3 or TRBV12-4 with TRBJ2-7; D uncertain. This CDR3 has 13 amino acids. V lost 8 bases and J 1 base, leaving 12 bases between the germline ends. CDR3 amino acids: CASCGAESYEQYF. Here the CDR3 DNA reads TGTGCCAGCTGTGGCGCCGAATCCTACGAGCAGTACTTC.

The CDR3 loop reads CASSLVGETQHF. Here the CDR3 DNA reads TGTGCCAGCAGCTTAGTTGGTGAGACCCAGCATTTT. V and J are TRBV7-6 and TRBJ1-5; D is ambiguous. The germline gives CDR1 SGHVS, CDR2 FNYEAQ. V dropped 1 base and J dropped 11 bases, with 9 bases sitting between them. This CDR3 has 12 amino acids.

This clonotype appeared once. The gene calls are TRBV10-3 and TRBJ2-2, with 7 bases lining up with TRBD1. The germline gives CDR1 ENHRY, CDR2 SYGVKD. V lost 0 bases and J lost 6; bases outside the gene matches: 1. The CDR3 loop spans 14 amino acids. This CDR3 is CAISESGQAGELFF. The CDR3, as DNA: TGTGCCATCAGTGAGTCTGGACAGGCCGGGGAGCTGTTTTTT.

Comment on this clonotype: No conserved phenylalanine or tryptophan is present at the end of the CDR3, so a read error is the likely explanation. The V gene is TRBV5-6, the J gene TRBJ1-5; 8 bases match TRBD1. Germline CDR1 and CDR2: SGHDT and YYEEEE. CDR3 length: 17 amino acids. The ends lost 1 base at V and 3 bases at J; junction bases unmatched: 9. CDR3 sequence: CASSLLTGAGINQPQHL. The CDR3 DNA sequence: TGTGCCAGCAGCTTGTTGACAGGGGCGGGGATCAATCAGCCCCAGCATCTT.

This clonotype was seen a single time. The V and J genes are TRBV7-2 and TRBJ2-3, with D perhaps matching TRBD1 (5 bases). This CDR3 is built from 16 residues. Trimming removed 4 bases from V and 5 bases from J, with 19 bases in between. Germline V gene data show CDR1 as SGHTA and CDR2 as FQGNSA. DNA for the CDR3: TGTGCCAGCAGCTCTCGGAGACAGACCGTCGGAGATACGCAGTATTTT. This translates into CASSSRRQTVGDTQYF.

The sample holds many counts of this clonotype. This sequence joins TRBV7-2 and TRBJ1-2; D is possibly TRBD1 (5 bases). Germline CDR1 is SGHTA and CDR2 is FQGNSA. There are 14 residues in the CDR3. The V end lost 5 bases, the J end lost 4 bases, and 14 bases lay between the germline ends. Written as DNA, the CDR3 is TGTGCCAGCAGCCAAGCCCGGGACCGCTATGGCTACACCTTC. Translated, it gives CASSQARDRYGYTF.

Notes on this clonotype: The final CDR3 position lacks the conserved phenylalanine or tryptophan, pointing to a likely read error. The chain carries TRBV10-1 and TRBJ1-2; maybe TRBD1 (6 bases). CDR3 length: 16 residues. Looked up from germline, CDR1 is WNHNN and CDR2 is SYGVQD (reference sequence). V was cut by 3 bases and J by 4 bases, with 18 bases left in between. CDR3 coding DNA: TGCGCCAGCAGTGATGAGGGACATCCAATTCTCTATGGCTACACCCTC. Translation gives CASSDEGHPILYGYTL.

This clonotype was detected ten times or more. V gene TRBV7-3 combines with J gene TRBJ1-1, with 8 bases that match TRBD1. Germline lookup yields CDR1 SGHTA and CDR2 FQGTGA. The J segment lost 0 bases and the V segment lost 5 bases, leaving 5 bases of the junction unmatched. This CDR3 has 15 amino acids. CDR3 sequence reads: CASSLGTGMNTEAFF. DNA for the CDR3: TGTGCCAGCAGCCTTGGGACAGGAATGAACACTGAAGCTTTCTTT. Drawing the rest from reference TRBV7-3 and TRBJ1-1, the complete variable domain is GAGVSQTPSNKVTEKGKYVELRCDPISGHTALYWYRQSLGQGPEFLIYFQGTGAADDSGLPNDRFFAVRPEGSVSTLKIQRTERGDSAVYLCASSLGTGMNTEAFFGQGTRLTVV.

This rearrangement joins TRBV7-2 to TRBJ2-6; the D is unclear. This CDR3 is 14 amino acids long. Germline CDR1 and CDR2: SGHTA and FQGNSA. V lost 8 bases, J lost 0 bases, and 8 bases lay in between. DNA of the CDR3: TGTGCCAGCCCCCCCAGCTCTGGGGCCAACGTCCTGACTTTC. Translating gives CASPPSSGANVLTF.

Points on this clonotype: An end of the junction differs from the germline gene, which may be a read error. CDR3 nucleotides: TGTGCCATCAGTTACACGGGTAGCTCCTACGAGCAGTACTTC. Amino acid sequence: CAISYTGSSYEQYF. V and J are TRBV6-5 and TRBJ2-7, with unresolved D. Germline CDR1 and CDR2: MNHEY and SVGAGI. The CDR3 runs to 14 residues.

As concerns this clonotype: At one end the junction does not follow the germline gene, possibly because of a read error. The V call is TRBV28, the J call TRBJ1-5; D may be TRBD1 (5 bases). From germline, CDR1 is MDHEN and CDR2 SYDVKM. The length of the CDR3 is 15 residues. As DNA, the CDR3 is TGTGCCGGCAGTTTCCCGAGGGGAGACTGGCAGCCCCAGCATTTT. This translates into CAGSFPRGDWQPQHF.

Regarding this clonotype: One junction end does not reproduce the germline sequence, and a read error may be involved. The rearrangement links TRBV2 to TRBJ2-2; 9 bases match TRBD1. The germline CDR1 and CDR2 sequences are SNHLY and FYNNEI. This CDR3 contains 15 residues. The CDR3 DNA reads as TGTGCCAGCAGTTTAGGGACAGGGTCCGCCGGGGAGCTGCTTTTT. This translates into CASSLGTGSAGELLF.